This T cell receptor beta chain came from a study of blood T cell repertoires in COVID-19. As for the study in general: PBMCs, B-cell-depleted T cells, or T cells provided the cDNA or gDNA that made up the material.

The CDR3 covers 17 residues. Trimming took 0 bases from V and 3 from J; bases not matched to a gene: 10. Germline V gene lookup returns CDR1 SGHDT and CDR2 YYEEEE. As processed by the authors: Reference gene primers were amplified, and this amplification served to estimate nucleated cell counts. The repertoire was sequenced with immunoSEQ multiplex PCR; TCRdb's copy has only in-frame clones and lacks some. D and trimming were read from the DNA, whereas the V and J calls and clone size are those reported in that table. This table holds around 230,000 clones, roughly 85% found once. The origin of this receptor is a man aged 25 to 40 who had recovered from COVID-19. Sequencing was done on a sample of peripheral blood. The chain carries TRBV5-6 and TRBJ2-7; TRBD2 matches at 9 bases. The DNA for the CDR3 is TGTGCCAGCAGCTTGGCCACTAGCGGGTTCGCGTACTACGAGCAGTACTTC. The encoded protein is CASSLATSGFAYYEQYF.